Presented here are 20 T cell receptor beta chains from one specimen sequenced in a study of blood T cell repertoires in COVID-19. Profiled with immunoSEQ multiplex PCR; TCRdb holds only in-frame clones, not every one. Of approximately 100,000 clones detected, 80% appear once; the ten largest clones hold about 4.1%. Sequenced input: peripheral blood. These receptors were collected from a human donor in a cohort sampled during active or convalescent COVID-19.

The chain uses TRBV7-8 and TRBJ2-5; TRBD1 aligns across 8 bases. The CDR3 is 16 amino acids. After removal of 2 bases from V and 5 bases from J, the junction contained 10 bases not matched to a gene. Per germline, CDR1 SGHVS and CDR2 FQNEAQ. Here the CDR3 reads CASSLKGGRTGETQYF. As DNA, the CDR3 is TGTGCCAGCAGCTTAAAGGGGGGTCGGACAGGGGAGACCCAGTACTTC.

The chain is built from TRBV19 and TRBJ2-2; 13 positions agree with TRBD2. V was pared by 6 bases and J by 7 bases, with 8 bases of the junction left unmatched. Germline V CDR1 and CDR2: LNHDA, SQIVND (reference sequence). The CDR3 extends over 16 amino acids. CDR3 residues: CASRPGLAGPGGELFF. CDR3 nucleotides: TGTGCCAGTAGACCGGGACTAGCGGGACCGGGCGGGGAGCTGTTTTTT.

The V gene is TRBV6-4, the J gene TRBJ1-3; D unresolved. CDR1 MRHNA and CDR2 SNTAGT come from the germline V gene. Trimming shortened V by 7 bases and J by 1 base, and 23 bases separated the two germline ends. The CDR3 runs to 18 residues. Here the CDR3 DNA reads TGTGCCAGCACCACTCATGCAGGCCACAACCATTCTGGAAACACCATATATTTT. This sequence encodes CASTTHAGHNHSGNTIYF.

The chain links TRBV4-1 to TRBJ2-1; TRBD2 aligns across 8 bases. The V gene end was trimmed by 1 base and the J gene end by 10 bases; junction bases not matched to a gene: 9. Germline V gives CDR1 MGHRA, CDR2 YSYEKL. The CDR3 covers 15 residues. This CDR3 reads CASSQGLARTREQFF. CDR3 nucleotides: TGCGCCAGCAGCCAAGGACTAGCGAGGACCCGCGAGCAGTTCTTC.

CDR3 residues: CASGASQETQYF. The DNA of the CDR3 is TGTGCCAGCGGGGCGTCCCAAGAGACCCAGTACTTC. The V gene is TRBV27, the J gene TRBJ2-5, with D possibly matching TRBD1 (5 bases). This CDR3 has 12 residues. Trimming removed 8 bases from V and 1 base from J, with 8 bases in between. CDR1 is MNHEY and CDR2 is SMNVEV in the germline V gene (reference sequence).

The chain combines TRBV7-2 with TRBJ2-7; the match to TRBD2 covers 14 bases. The trim removed 5 bases at V and 7 bases at J, leaving 13 bases unmatched. Germline lookup yields CDR1 SGHTA and CDR2 FQGNSA. The CDR3 consists of 17 residues. CDR3 nucleotides: TGTGCCAGCAGCGCAAAAGGACTAGCGGGGGGTAAGGTTGAGCAGTACTTC. Amino acid sequence: CASSAKGLAGGKVEQYF. Full variable domain (missing parts from reference TRBV7-2 and TRBJ2-7): GAGVSQSPSNKVTEKGKDVELRCDPISGHTALYWYRQSLGQGLEFLIYFQGNSAPDKSGLPSDRFSAERTGGSVSTLTIQRTQQEDSAVYLCASSAKGLAGGKVEQYFGPGTRLTVT.

The chain couples TRBV6-2 or TRBV6-3 to TRBJ1-6; 9 bases line up with TRBD1. Germline values: CDR1 MNHEY, CDR2 SVGEGT. CDR3 length: 19 amino acids. Trimming at V came to 6 bases and at J to 9 bases, leaving 21 bases not matched to a gene. CDR3 DNA sequence: TGTGCCAGCAGCGACGTTACGGGAATTCTCGGGACAGGGAGTTCACCCCTCCACTTT. It specifies CASSDVTGILGTGSSPLHF.

The count of this clone is one. The J gene is TRBJ1-2, the V gene TRBV4-3, with 8 bases that match TRBD1. V shed 3 bases, J shed 7 bases, and the junction held 4 bases outside the gene matches. The CDR3 is 13 amino acids. Germline loops: CDR1 LGHNA, CDR2 YSLEER. Written as DNA, the CDR3 is TGCGCCAGCAGCCAGGACAGGGTTGGTGGCTACACCTTC. This codes for CASSQDRVGGYTF.

J is TRBJ1-3 and V is TRBV10-2; D remains unclear. Trimming took off 4 bases at V and 2 bases at J, with 18 bases between the two ends. This CDR3 has 17 amino acids. Germline-derived CDR1 and CDR2 are WSHSY and SAAADI. The CDR3 region is CASSGAQELAPGNTIYF. CDR3 bases: TGCGCCAGCAGTGGAGCGCAAGAATTAGCTCCTGGAAACACCATATATTTT.

This chain uses TRBV4-1 with TRBJ1-1; maybe TRBD1 (6 bases). This CDR3 spans 16 amino acids. Germline V CDR1 and CDR2: MGHRA, YSYEKL. Trimming cost V 1 base and J 3 bases, with 15 bases left between them. CDR3 nucleotide sequence: TGCGCCAGCAGCCAAGTCTATAAGGGGGGGCACACTGAAGCTTTCTTT. This translates into CASSQVYKGGHTEAFF.

About this clone itself: A junction boundary mismatches the germline segment, possibly from a read error. The chain uses TRBV4-3 and TRBJ1-2, with D possibly TRBD1 on 6 matching bases. The CDR3 totals 13 residues. CDR1 is LGHNA, CDR2 YSLEER, per germline. Written as DNA, the CDR3 is TGCGCCAGCAGCCAAGATTTAGGCAGGGGCCTTTCCTTC. This gives the protein CASSQDLGRGLSF.

The chain has TRBV12-3 or TRBV12-4 and TRBJ1-3, with D maybe TRBD1 (6 bases). The CDR3 length is 12 residues. The V and J ends lost 6 bases and 11 bases respectively, with 14 bases between them. The DNA for the CDR3 is TGTGCCAGCAGACCCGAGGGGGTATCCATATATTTT. Residues: CASRPEGVSIYF.

This clone was picked up a small number of times. The chain's CDR3 is CASSLDQGGELFF. In DNA, the CDR3 is TGTGCCAGCAGCTTAGATCAGGGCGGGGAGCTGTTTTTT. V usage is TRBV7-2 and J usage is TRBJ2-2; the D gene is possibly TRBD1 (5 bases). The CDR3 contains 13 residues. V lost 1 base and J lost 7, with 7 bases in between. Germline lookup yields CDR1 SGHTA and CDR2 FQGNSA.

V and J are TRBV19 and TRBJ1-1; D not certain. Looked up from germline, CDR1 is LNHDA and CDR2 is SQIVND (reference sequence). Between the trimmed V and J ends, which lost 7 bases and 0 bases, there was a span of 9 bases. This CDR3 is built from 13 residues. The CDR3 reads CASKEIMNTEAFF. The CDR3 DNA reads TGTGCCAGTAAGGAGATTATGAACACTGAAGCTTTCTTT.

J is TRBJ1-6 and V is TRBV27, with D perhaps TRBD1 (5 bases). The CDR3 is made up of 13 amino acids. Between the trimmed V and J ends, which lost 6 bases and 8 bases, there was a span of 11 bases. In germline, CDR1 is MNHEY, CDR2 SMNVEV (reference sequence). The CDR3 coding sequence is TGTGCCAGCAGGCAGCAGGGTTATTCACCCCTCCACTTT. Its translation: CASRQQGYSPLHF.

This clone was observed a handful of times. V gene TRBV7-2 combines with J gene TRBJ1-6, with D perhaps matching TRBD1 (6 bases). CDR1 and CDR2 from the germline V gene are SGHTA and FQGNSA. The CDR3 runs to 14 residues. V lost 4 bases and J 9 bases, leaving 13 bases between the germline ends. Here the CDR3 DNA reads TGTGCCAGCAGCTATAGACAGGTCGCTTCACCCCTCCACTTT. This codes for CASSYRQVASPLHF.

J is TRBJ1-6 and V is TRBV4-3, with 8 bases identical to TRBD1. The junction had 5 bases not matched to a gene; V was cut back by 1 base and J by 9 bases. The CDR3 is 15 residues long. Germline V gene sequence: CDR1 LGHNA, CDR2 YSLEER. This CDR3 reads CASSQVADRVSPLHF. In DNA form, the CDR3 reads TGCGCCAGCAGCCAAGTGGCGGACAGGGTTTCACCCCTCCACTTT.

This clone was counted between two and nine times. The chain combines TRBV2 with TRBJ2-7; 8 positions match TRBD2. The CDR3 length is 13 residues. J gave up 2 bases and V 8 bases, and 5 bases lay outside the gene matches. Looked up from germline, CDR1 is SNHLY and CDR2 is FYNNEI. CDR3 amino acids: CASRSGGAYEQYF. In DNA, the CDR3 is TGTGCCAGCCGAAGCGGGGGTGCCTACGAGCAGTACTTC.

The V call is TRBV19, the J call TRBJ2-3; TRBD1 matches 8 bases. Germline loops: CDR1 LNHDA, CDR2 SQIVND (reference sequence). J lost 1 base, V lost 6 bases, and 9 bases had no gene match. The CDR3 sequence is 16 residues long. The CDR3 nucleotides read TGTGCCAGTAGCAAGCCGGGACAGGATCGCACAGATACGCAGTATTTT. Its protein product is CASSKPGQDRTDTQYF.

The chain is built from TRBV19 and TRBJ2-5; a possible D gene is TRBD1 (7 bases). CDR3 length equals 17 residues. Between the trimmed V and J ends, which lost 0 bases and 0 bases, there was a span of 14 bases. Germline CDR1 reads LNHDA; CDR2 reads SQIVND (reference sequence). CDR3 bases: TGTGCCAGTAGTATAGAGGCGGGACAGACCTACCAAGAGACCCAGTACTTC. Protein product: CASSIEAGQTYQETQYF.